This T cell receptor beta chain came from a study of tumor-infiltrating lymphocytes in primary liver carcinoma. Looking at the study overall: The patient group consisted of men and women aged 30 to 69 years. Stage T1-T3 N0M0 tumors spanned about 4.2 to 11 cm. Notes on the study in general: Tumor-adjacent and tumor-blood pairs shared a smaller degree of overlap than tumor region pairs. Each sample was bulk and unsorted; consequently, CD4+ and CD8+ repertoires were not compared.

The researchers produced TCR beta cDNA from approximately 0.45 ug total RNA with a constant-region primer. Generation of the TCR beta libraries relied on three nested multiplex PCR rounds using slightly modified ARM-PCR. The study ran its first two PCR rounds for 9 to 10 cycles each, using TRBV1-TRBV30 forward primers and a C-beta reverse primer. TCRdb fed the multiplex PCR reads into MiXCR, producing one record per CDR3 protein. The sample lists approximately 310,000 distinct CDR3 sequences, 65% occurring once. On this clonotype: Its antigen is not identified. A clone one base away is much larger, so this may be a read error.

Germline DNA was also extracted, and blood RNA derived from unsorted whole blood. Germline CDR1 MNHNY, CDR2 SVGAGI (reference sequence). The CDR3 consists of 10 residues. Source material: peripheral blood. This chain connects TRBV6-6 to TRBJ1-2, with no clear D. The source of this sequence is a middle-aged man with primary liver carcinoma and hepatitis B virus infection. Here the CDR3 reads CVSKEYGYTF. CDR3 DNA sequence: TGTGTCAGCAAAGAATATGGCTACACCTTC.